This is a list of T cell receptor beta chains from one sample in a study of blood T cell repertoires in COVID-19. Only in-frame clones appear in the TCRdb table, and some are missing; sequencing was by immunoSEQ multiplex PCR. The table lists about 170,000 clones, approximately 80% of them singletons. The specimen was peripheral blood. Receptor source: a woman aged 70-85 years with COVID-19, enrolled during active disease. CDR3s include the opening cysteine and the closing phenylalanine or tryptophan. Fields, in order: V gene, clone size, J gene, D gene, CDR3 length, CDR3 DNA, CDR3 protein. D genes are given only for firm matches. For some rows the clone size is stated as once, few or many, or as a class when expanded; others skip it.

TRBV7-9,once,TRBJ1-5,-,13,TGTGCCAGCACCATCGACAGTTATCAGCCCCAGCATTTT,CASTIDSYQPQHF
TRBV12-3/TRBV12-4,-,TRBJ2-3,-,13,TGTGCCAGCAGTGCCGGGGTCACAGATACGCAGTATTTT,CASSAGVTDTQYF
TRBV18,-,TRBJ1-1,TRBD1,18,TGTGCCAGCTCACCTTTCGGCATCCGGGACAGGGATATAACTGAAGCTTTCTTT,CASSPFGIRDRDITEAFF
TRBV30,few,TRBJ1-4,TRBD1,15,TGTGCCTGGGGGACAGGGGGTTGGACTAATGAAAAACTGTTTTTT,CAWGTGGWTNEKLFF
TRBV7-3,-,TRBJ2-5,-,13,TGTGCCAGCAGCTTATCGGCGGAAGAGACCCAGTACTTC,CASSLSAEETQYF
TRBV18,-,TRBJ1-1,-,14,TGTGCCAGCTCTAGGGACGGACTACACACTGAAGCTTTCTTT,CASSRDGLHTEAFF
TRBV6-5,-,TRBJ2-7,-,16,TGTGCCAGCAGTTACTCGGAGCCGGGGTGGACCTACGAGCAGTACTTC,CASSYSEPGWTYEQYF
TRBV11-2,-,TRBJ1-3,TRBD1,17,TGTGCCAGCAGCTTCAGGGGACAGGTCCTCTCTGGAAACACCATATATTTT,CASSFRGQVLSGNTIYF
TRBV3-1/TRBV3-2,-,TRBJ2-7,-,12,TGTGCCAGCAGTCCTACCCGTGGCGAGCAGTACTTC,CASSPTRGEQYF
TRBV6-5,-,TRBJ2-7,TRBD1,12,TGTGCCAGCTCTCGTCAGGGGGACGAGCAGTACTTC,CASSRQGDEQYF
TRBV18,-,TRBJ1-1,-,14,TGTGCCAGCTCACCTGGGGGGGGGAACACTGAAGCTTTCTTT,CASSPGGGNTEAFF
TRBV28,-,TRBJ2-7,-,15,TGTGCCAGCAGTTTTGGTAGCGGTTTCTCCTACGAGCAGTACTTC,CASSFGSGFSYEQYF
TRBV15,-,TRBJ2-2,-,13,TGTGCCACCAGCAGAGATCACGGGGGGGAGCTGTTTTTT,CATSRDHGGELFF
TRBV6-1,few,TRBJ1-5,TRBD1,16,TGTGCCAGCAGTGTTCGACCGGGACAGAGCAATCAGCCCCAGCATTTT,CASSVRPGQSNQPQHF
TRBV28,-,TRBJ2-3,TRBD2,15,TGTGCCAGCAGTCCTAGCGGGGAAAGCACAGATACGCAGTATTTT,CASSPSGESTDTQYF
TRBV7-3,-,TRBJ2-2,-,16,TGTGCCAGCAGCTTAATGGGCGGGGCGGGCACCGGGGAGCTGTTTTTT,CASSLMGGAGTGELFF
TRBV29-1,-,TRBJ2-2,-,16,TGCAGCGTTGTCCCTCACGATAGACTAAACACCGGGGAGCTGTTTTTT,CSVVPHDRLNTGELFF
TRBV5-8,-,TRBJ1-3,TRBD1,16,TGTGCCAGCAGCCTACCCGGGACAGGCCCTGGAAACACCATATATTTT,CASSLPGTGPGNTIYF
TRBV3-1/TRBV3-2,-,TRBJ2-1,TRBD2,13,TGTGCCAGCAGCCGCGGGACTATGAATGAGCAGTTCTTC,CASSRGTMNEQFF
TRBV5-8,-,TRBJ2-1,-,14,TGTGCCAGCAGCTTGGGGACAGCCGACAATGAGCAGTTCTTC,CASSLGTADNEQFF
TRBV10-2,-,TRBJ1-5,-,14,TGCGCCAGCATGGGCAGTATTAGCAATCAGCCCCAGCATTTT,CASMGSISNQPQHF
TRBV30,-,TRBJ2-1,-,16,TGTGCCTGGGGCCCGAGGGGGAGCCAAGGGGCTAATGAGCAGTTCTTC,CAWGPRGSQGANEQFF
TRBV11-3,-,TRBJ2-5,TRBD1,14,TGTGCCAGCAGCTCAGGACAGGGAAGGGAGACCCAGTACTTC,CASSSGQGRETQYF
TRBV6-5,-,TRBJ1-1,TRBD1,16,TGTGCCAGCAGTTACGAGGCAGGGGGATTGAACACTGAAGCTTTCTTT,CASSYEAGGLNTEAFF
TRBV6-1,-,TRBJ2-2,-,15,TGTGCCAGCAGTGATTGGCAGGGGGGCACCGGGGAGCTGTTTTTT,CASSDWQGGTGELFF
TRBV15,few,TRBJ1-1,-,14,TGTGCCACCAGCAGAGTCGGCGGGGACACTGAAGCTTTCTTT,CATSRVGGDTEAFF
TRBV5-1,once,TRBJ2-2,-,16,TGCGCCAGCAGCTTGGCCTTAATCGGAACAGGGGGGGAGCTGTTTTTT,CASSLALIGTGGELFF
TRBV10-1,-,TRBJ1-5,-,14,TGCGCCAGCAGTGAATCGGACATCAATCAGCCCCAGCATTTT,CASSESDINQPQHF
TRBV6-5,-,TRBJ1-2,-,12,TGTGCCAGCAGTTACGATGGGCACGGCTACACCTTC,CASSYDGHGYTF
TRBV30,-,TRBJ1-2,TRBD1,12,TGTGCCTGGTGGACAGGGGTATATGGCTACACCTTC,CAWWTGVYGYTF
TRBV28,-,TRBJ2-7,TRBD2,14,TGTGCCAGCAGTTTCGGACTAGCTGGGTCCCAGCAGTACTTC,CASSFGLAGSQQYF
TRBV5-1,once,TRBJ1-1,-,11,TGCGCCAGCAGCACCGGGGTTGAAGCTTTCTTT,CASSTGVEAFF
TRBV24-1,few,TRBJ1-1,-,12,TGTGCCACCCGGGGGAGAAACACTGAAGCTTTCTTT,CATRGRNTEAFF
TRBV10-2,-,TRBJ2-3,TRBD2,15,TGCGCCACCCGCTCACTAGCGGGAGAGACCAATACGCAGTATTTT,CATRSLAGETNTQYF
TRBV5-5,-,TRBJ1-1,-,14,TGTGCCAGCAGCTTGTCGGCCGGGGGTACTGAAGCTTTCTTT,CASSLSAGGTEAFF
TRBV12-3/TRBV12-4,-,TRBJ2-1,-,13,TGTGCCAGCAGTTTCGAGGACTACAATGAGCAGTTCTTC,CASSFEDYNEQFF
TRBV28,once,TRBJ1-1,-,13,TGTGCCAGCAGTTTACGGTCGGTTACTGAAGCTTTCTTT,CASSLRSVTEAFF
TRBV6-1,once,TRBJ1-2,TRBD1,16,TGTGCCAGCAGTGACCCGACGGGACAGGCAACCTATGGCTACACCTTC,CASSDPTGQATYGYTF
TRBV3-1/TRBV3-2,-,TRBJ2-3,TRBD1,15,TGTGCCAGCAGCCAAATAGGGGGCACCACAGATACGCAGTATTTT,CASSQIGGTTDTQYF
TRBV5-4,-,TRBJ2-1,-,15,TGTGCCAGCTACCCAGGGGTACGCTCCTACAATGAGCAGTTCTTC,CASYPGVRSYNEQFF
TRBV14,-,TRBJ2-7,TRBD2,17,TGTGCCAGCAGCCGAGTGACCGGACTAGCGGGAATGAACGAGCAGTACTTC,CASSRVTGLAGMNEQYF
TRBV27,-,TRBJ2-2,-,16,TGTGCCAGCAGTTTAGGGACAACCGCGAACACCGGGGAGCTGTTTTTT,CASSLGTTANTGELFF
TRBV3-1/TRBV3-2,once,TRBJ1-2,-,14,TGTGCCAGCAGTCTCGACAGGCGCTCCCATGGCTACACCTTC,CASSLDRRSHGYTF
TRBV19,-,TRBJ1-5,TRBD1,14,TGTGCCAGTAGTACTCGGACAGGGGGTCAGCCCCAGCATTTT,CASSTRTGGQPQHF
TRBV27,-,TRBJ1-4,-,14,TGTGCCAGCAGGCGAGGAGGCACTAATGAAAAACTGTTTTTT,CASRRGGTNEKLFF
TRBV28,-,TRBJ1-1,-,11,TGTGCCAGCAGTTTAAGGGGCAGGGGAGTCTTT,CASSLRGRGVF
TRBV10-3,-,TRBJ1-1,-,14,TGTGCCATCAGTGAGTCGGGAGGGGCCACTGAAGCTTTCTTT,CAISESGGATEAFF
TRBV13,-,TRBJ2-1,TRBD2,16,TGTGCCAGCAGTCAGACGTGGGCGGGGGTCCACAATGAGCAGTTCTTC,CASSQTWAGVHNEQFF
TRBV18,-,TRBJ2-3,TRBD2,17,TGTGCCAGCTCATACGGACTAGCGGGGACGTACACAGATACGCAGTATTTT,CASSYGLAGTYTDTQYF
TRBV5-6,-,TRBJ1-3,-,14,TGTGCCAGCAGCATCCCGGGAACCGGAAACACCATATATTTT,CASSIPGTGNTIYF